This T cell receptor (beta chain) comes out of a study of Ad26.COV2.S vaccination and SARS-CoV-2 variants. Study in general: The study gave Ad26.COV2.S intramuscularly, once or twice 56 days apart.

This sample's treatment: some 20 received Ad26.COV2.S at low or high dose, single or two shots; 5 received placebo; per-sample allocation not given. All samples were drawn on day 63, counting from the first vaccine or placebo injection. TCRdb keeps only in-frame clones here, not all; method: immunoSEQ multiplex PCR. The repertoire holds about 680,000 clones, around 92% seen once, with approximately 1.5% in the top ten. V lost 0 bases, J lost 4 bases, and 16 bases lay in between. The CDR3 totals 17 residues. The germline V gene has CDR1 SGHRS and CDR2 YFSETQ. This chain links TRBV5-1 with TRBJ2-2; perhaps TRBD1 as D (5 bases). This sample comprised peripheral blood, obtained in a trial of Ad26.COV2.S vaccine versus placebo. The clonotype comes from a person between 18 and 60 years old who received the Ad26.COV2.S COVID-19 vaccine or a placebo. The CDR3 spells CASSLAERIGATGELFF. DNA of the CDR3: TGCGCCAGCAGCTTGGCCGAAAGGATAGGGGCCACCGGGGAGCTGTTTTTT.